This T cell receptor beta chain was recorded in a study of glioma-infiltrating T cells. TCR alpha and beta CDR3 regions were amplified from RNA using iRepertoire nested multiplex PCR. Tissue mRNA or PBMC total RNA, about 95-450 ng, went into one-step reverse transcription and amplification. Each CDR3 protein is one row after TCRdb ran MiXCR on the multiplex PCR reads. In the table there are some 93,000 distinct CDR3 sequences, roughly 37% of which are singletons. General study results and limits: Only very few CDR3 sequences appeared in both tissue and blood. Tissue-blood divergence was below expectation in non-neoplastic patients, above in gliomas.

Ten or more counts support this clonotype. Antigen unknown. At one of its ends the junction is not consistent with the germline gene, which may arise from a read error. There are 12 residues in the CDR3. Looked up from germline, CDR1 is SGHDN and CDR2 is FVKESK. Sequencing input: glioma tissue, nonneoplastic brain tissue, or PBMCs (not recorded which). V gene TRBV14 combines with J gene TRBJ1-2, with 10 positions matching TRBD1. This receptor was obtained from a human donor with low-grade glioma or glioblastoma, undergoing nonglioma brain surgery, or in good health (not recorded which). The CDR3 protein is CASSRTSTGGPF. The CDR3 nucleotides are TGTGCCAGCAGCCGAACCTCGACAGGGGGCCCCTTC.